This T cell receptor beta chain appears in the sequencing data of a study of blood T cell repertoires in COVID-19. Study context: Both acute and convalescent COVID-19 samples were obtained from the United States, Italy and Spain. Nucleic acid was either cDNA or gDNA, and it came from T cells, B-cell-depleted T cells, or PBMCs.

Recruited during active infection, patients (from Seattle) were subsequently followed longitudinally. V trimming: 1 base; J trimming: 0 bases; junction bases outside the gene matches: 6. This CDR3 contains 18 residues. Germline CDR1 is SGHRS and CDR2 is YFSETQ. Original analysis: The assay estimated nucleated cells by amplifying reference gene primers. Sequencing used immunoSEQ multiplex PCR; TCRdb keeps in-frame clones, though not all of them. Clonal size and the V and J genes are those of that table, whereas D and trimming came from the DNA. Among about 73,000 clones listed, about 74% were seen once.

This chain uses TRBV5-1 with TRBJ2-6; 8 nucleotides agree with TRBD2. The clonotype comes from a man between 65 and 85 years old with COVID-19, enrolled during active disease. The sample comprised peripheral blood. CDR3 residues: CASSLTGGRDSGANVLTF. The CDR3 coding sequence is TGCGCCAGCAGCTTGACGGGGGGGCGAGACTCTGGGGCCAACGTCCTGACTTTC.